This entry lists 9 T cell receptor beta chains sequenced from one sample in a study of T-cell reconstitution after alpha-beta-depleted transplantation in children. As it was prepared, the TCRbeta library received unique molecular identifiers. Via MiXCR, TCRdb re-called the PCR reads, giving one row per CDR3 protein. The repertoire holds around 580,000 distinct CDR3 sequences, with 23% as singletons. Sequenced material: PBMCs, mostly from graft donor cells, taken 360 days after TCRalphabeta/CD19-depleted stem cell transplant. These TCRs come from a boy in the first two years of life who had a stem cell transplant for acute myeloid leukemia, so the T cells may come from the graft donor.

This clonotype was seen a few times. This chain links TRBV6-1 with TRBJ1-5, with D uncertain. V was trimmed by 6 bases and J by 2 bases, leaving 8 bases between them. CDR3 size: 13 residues. Germline V CDR1 and CDR2: MNHNS, SASEGT. The CDR3 spells CASSPGRNQPQHF. CDR3 coding DNA: TGTGCCAGCAGCCCTGGTCGCAATCAGCCCCAGCATTTT.

The sample holds many counts of this clonotype. The CDR3 DNA follows: TGTGCCAGCAGTTTAATAGGCACCTACGAGCAGTACGTC. Amino acid sequence: CASSLIGTYEQYV. The chain carries TRBV28 and TRBJ2-7; D is ambiguous. The CDR3 spans 13 residues. Germline values: CDR1 MDHEN, CDR2 SYDVKM. Trimming took off 2 bases at V and 2 bases at J, with 7 bases between the two ends.

V gene TRBV28 combines with J gene TRBJ1-5; D is uncertain. Per the germline V gene, CDR1 is MDHEN and CDR2 is SYDVKM. V lost 6 bases and J lost 15, with 18 bases in between. CDR3 size: 12 residues. CDR3 sequence: CASRHGTVYSHF. The CDR3 bases are TGTGCCAGCAGGCATGGAACAGTCTATTCGCATTTT.

The genes are TRBV25-1 and TRBJ1-1; D is perhaps TRBD1 (6 bases). V was clipped by 7 bases and J by 11 bases, with 17 bases between them. The CDR3 is 12 residues long. CDR1 is MGHDK and CDR2 is SYGVNS in the germline V gene. The CDR3 loop is CASMSWGLRAFF. For the CDR3, the DNA is TGTGCCAGCATGTCTTGGGGGCTAAGGGCTTTCTTT.

This clonotype occurred a few times. The V and J genes are TRBV15 and TRBJ2-2; the D gene is possibly TRBD1 (5 bases). In germline, CDR1 is LNHNV, CDR2 YYDKDF (reference sequence). Trimming shortened V by 4 bases and J by 8 bases, and 11 bases separated the two germline ends. The CDR3 is made up of 13 amino acids. For the CDR3, the DNA is TGTGCCACCAGCAACCACAGGTTGGGGGAGCTGTTTTTT. The encoded protein is CATSNHRLGELFF.

This clonotype came up many times. The V and J genes are TRBV7-9 and TRBJ2-5, with a weak D call TRBD1 (6 bases). V shed 2 bases and J shed 1 base, with 17 bases lying between them. Per germline, CDR1 SEHNR and CDR2 FQNEAQ (reference sequence). CDR3 length equals 17 residues. In nucleotides, the CDR3 is TGTGCCAGCAGCTTACGGGGCCCGGGACACCTCCAAGAGACCCAGTACTTC. This sequence encodes CASSLRGPGHLQETQYF. Using reference TRBV7-9 and TRBJ2-5 for the parts outside the CDR3, the full variable domain is DTGVSQNPRHKITKRGQNVTFRCDPISEHNRLYWYRQTLGQGPEFLTYFQNEAQLEKSRLLSDRFSAERPKGSFSTLEIQRTEQGDSAMYLCASSLRGPGHLQETQYFGPGTRLLVL.

This clonotype was counted between two and nine times. CDR3 loop: CSVEGIGGVGGETQYF. The CDR3 coding sequence is TGCAGCGTTGAGGGGATCGGGGGGGTAGGAGGAGAGACCCAGTACTTC. This sequence joins TRBV29-1 and TRBJ2-5, with 8 bases identical to TRBD2. CDR1 and CDR2 from the germline V gene are SQVTM and ANQGSEA. This CDR3 is built from 16 residues. With 3 bases clipped from V and 4 bases from J, the junction kept 13 bases outside the gene matches.

This clonotype came up a few times. V and J are TRBV5-5 and TRBJ2-3, with a weak D call TRBD1 (6 bases). Germline V gene data show CDR1 as SGHKS and CDR2 as YYEKEE (reference sequence). This CDR3 spans 14 amino acids. Trimming left V 1 base short and J 6 bases short, with 12 bases between. In DNA, the CDR3 is TGTGCCAGCAGCTTGAATGGGGGCCGGGATACGCAGTATTTT. It specifies CASSLNGGRDTQYF.

The J gene is TRBJ2-1, the V gene TRBV7-7; TRBD2 agrees at 7 bases. Germline V lookup: CDR1 SSHAT, CDR2 FNYEAQ (reference sequence). The CDR3 totals 14 residues. V shed 5 bases, J shed 6 bases, and the junction held 7 bases outside the gene matches. CDR3 sequence: CASSPGRGSNEQFF. CDR3 bases: TGTGCCAGCAGCCCTGGGCGGGGGAGCAATGAGCAGTTCTTC.